The next 11 T cell receptor beta chains were all read from a single sample in a study of monozygotic twins with inflammatory bowel disease. TCRdb reworked the 5' RACE reads into one entry per CDR3 protein, no DNA. The sample includes some 400,000 distinct CDR3 sequences. The specimen sequenced was blood. Receptors originate from a human donor with ulcerative colitis or Crohn's disease, or a healthy co-twin of an affected twin (not recorded which).

The genes are TRBV20-1 and TRBJ2-3. Germline CDR1 and CDR2: DFQATT and SNEGSKA (reference sequence). The CDR3 runs 13 residues. The CDR3 spells CSGRMGSTDTQYF.

Here the CDR3 reads CASSPVQGGYGYTF. V and J are TRBV3-1 and TRBJ1-2; as DNA is missing, the TRBD1 call by TCRdb cannot be tested. Looked up from germline, CDR1 is LGHDT and CDR2 is YNNKEL (reference sequence). The CDR3 runs to 14 residues.

The chain joins TRBV6-1 to TRBJ2-7. Germline assignment: CDR1 MNHNS and CDR2 SASEGT. This CDR3 comprises 12 residues. This chain's CDR3 is CACRQDPYEQYF.

V and J are TRBV10-3 and TRBJ2-3; the D call of TRBD1 rests on TCRdb alone, since no DNA is present to check it. The germline V gene encodes CDR1 ENHRY and CDR2 SYGVKD. This CDR3 is 13 amino acids long. The CDR3 spells CAISGGLTDTQYF.

The V gene is TRBV5-1, the J gene TRBJ2-3; the TRBD1 assignment by TCRdb is unverifiable without DNA. CDR3 size: 15 residues. Germline assignment: CDR1 SGHRS and CDR2 YFSETQ. This CDR3 reads CASSFGDSDTDTQYF.

The rearrangement links TRBV30 to TRBJ1-5. CDR3 length: 15 residues. Germline loops: CDR1 GTSNPN, CDR2 SVGIG (reference sequence). The CDR3 loop is CAWSRGILSNQPQHF.

V usage is TRBV18 and J usage is TRBJ2-5. This CDR3 contains 14 residues. Germline CDR1 KGHSH, CDR2 LQKENI. CDR3 sequence: CASSPKVMQETQYF.

The chain recombines TRBV6-5 with TRBJ1-2; TCRdb outputs TRBD1, but without DNA this stays unchecked. This CDR3 contains 16 residues. Germline loops: CDR1 MNHEY, CDR2 SVGAGI. The CDR3 protein is CASSYPLGTGQYGYTF.

The V and J genes are TRBV5-1 and TRBJ2-3; TCRdb's assignment of TRBD1 cannot be checked, as there is no DNA. The CDR3 consists of 18 residues. Germline loops: CDR1 SGHRS, CDR2 YFSETQ. CDR3 residues: CASSSGGRGQVRTDTQYF.

The V and J genes are TRBV5-6 and TRBJ1-5. The CDR3 is 15 residues long. Germline lookup yields CDR1 SGHDT and CDR2 YYEEEE. CDR3: CASSLRGSSNQPQHF.

V usage is TRBV14 and J usage is TRBJ1-2. The CDR3 has 15 amino acids. CDR1 is SGHDN, CDR2 FVKESK, per germline. This chain's CDR3 is CASSLTGLSLGDYTF. Using reference TRBV14 and TRBJ1-2 for the parts outside the CDR3, the full variable domain is EAGVTQFPSHSVIEKGQTVTLRCDPISGHDNLYWYRRVMGKEIKFLLHFVKESKQDESGMPNNRFLAERTGGTYSTLKVQPAELEDSGVYFCASSLTGLSLGDYTFGSGTRLTVV.